This T cell receptor beta chain derives from a study of regulatory T cells in long-lasting Graves disease. CDR3-region Arm-PCR and iRepertoire HTBI primers produced the TCR beta libraries. TCRdb redid the calling of the multiplex PCR reads with MiXCR, one entry per CDR3 protein. The sample has 400,000 to 500,000 distinct CDR3 sequences, under 15% seen once. Points from the study as a whole: Blood alone, not thyroid tissue, was studied.

Germline values: CDR1 SEHNR, CDR2 FQNEAQ (reference sequence). V shed 0 bases and J shed 6 bases, with 20 bases lying between them. The CDR3 is made up of 18 amino acids. This clonotype has a count of ten or more. Antigen: not known. Regarding time point: newly diagnosed GD, antithyroid drugs for less than 3 months. Scientists built the TCR library using RNA that was extracted from PBMCs. These data also formed part of another study, on T cells in Graves' hyperthyroidism and ophthalmopathy. From that study: Ophthalmopathy was separated from stable hyperthyroidism by a 13 V-J model. For ophthalmopathy, model prediction preceded onset by a median about 6.2 months.

The input for sequencing was peripheral blood mononuclear cells (PBMCs), taken at new diagnosis, from a patient treated with antithyroid drugs. This TCR was recovered from a woman aged 30 to 39 with Graves disease. This sequence joins TRBV7-9 and TRBJ2-2; D assignment may be TRBD1 or TRBD2 (5 bases each). CDR3 nucleotides: TGTGCCAGCAGCTTAGCGGGGGTTTCCGTCGTGGCTTCCGGGGAGCTGTTTTTT. Encoded protein: CASSLAGVSVVASGELFF.